This TCR beta chain was sequenced for a study of OX40 agonist ivuxolimab in advanced cancers. The wider study: Patients got intravenous ivuxolimab at 0.01 to 10 mg/kg every 2 weeks. Study-level findings and limits: Still undetermined is the antigen specificity of the expanded peripheral T cells.

Sequencing was performed with immunoSEQ multiplex PCR; in TCRdb, only in-frame clones are kept and a portion is missing. Found here are some 100,000 clones, approximately 91% of them singletons; the top ten hold about 0.15%. Remarks on this clone: Its antigen is still unknown.

Germline CDR1 and CDR2: SGHRS and YFSETQ. The CDR3 extends over 18 amino acids. V dropped 1 base and J dropped 4 bases, with 20 bases sitting between them. Sequenced material: CD4+ or CD8+ T cells sorted from blood, taken in a trial of the OX40 agonist ivuxolimab. The origin of this receptor is an adult with an advanced solid tumor such as melanoma, head and neck, liver or kidney cancer. This rearrangement joins TRBV5-1 to TRBJ2-2, with a weak D call TRBD1 (5 bases). CDR3 residues: CASSLFIRVTQGTGELFF. CDR3 nucleotide sequence: TGCGCCAGCAGCTTGTTTATCCGGGTCACCCAGGGCACCGGGGAGCTGTTTTTT.